The present T cell receptor beta chain was sequenced within a study of blood T cell repertoires in COVID-19. Background on the study: Sources were T cells, B-cell-depleted T cells, or PBMCs; the material itself was cDNA or gDNA.

Sequenced by immunoSEQ multiplex PCR; TCRdb stores in-frame clones only, minus some. The sample yields around 260,000 clones, approximately 91% seen once. Patients at the Seattle site were enrolled during active infection and followed longitudinally. This clonotype originated in a person aged 18-35 years with COVID-19, enrolled during active disease. Sequenced: peripheral blood.

The CDR3 here is CASSVDSGGDTEAFF. The CDR3 DNA reads as TGTGCCAGCAGCGTAGATTCAGGGGGCGACACTGAAGCTTTCTTT. The V call is TRBV9, the J call TRBJ1-1; 8 bases are a match to TRBD1. Germline CDR1 is SGDLS and CDR2 is YYNGEE. After removal of 0 bases from V and 3 bases from J, the junction contained 4 bases not matched to a gene. The CDR3 is 15 residues long.